The 24 T cell receptor beta chains in this list originate from one sample, sequenced in a study of T cell changes during pregnancy in multiple sclerosis. Measured with immunoSEQ multiplex PCR; TCRdb has only the in-frame clones, and not every one. Of under 55,000 clones in the sample, over 80% were seen once. Specimen: CD8+ T cells from peripheral blood mononuclear cells, collected after pregnancy. The receptors stem from a female donor with multiple sclerosis, enrolled in a pregnancy study.

The chain couples TRBV7-2 to TRBJ1-4; TRBD1 agrees at 8 bases. The CDR3 has 18 residues. The junction had 10 bases not matched to a gene; V was cut back by 3 bases and J by 1 base. Germline V lookup: CDR1 SGHTA, CDR2 FQGNSA. The CDR3 DNA reads TGTGCCAGCAGCTTGTTCGGACAGGGACAAGGAACTAATGAAAAACTGTTTTTT. Its protein product is CASSLFGQGQGTNEKLFF.

The V gene is TRBV27, the J gene TRBJ2-7, with a weak D call TRBD2 (6 bases). Germline V CDR1 and CDR2: MNHEY, SMNVEV (reference sequence). This CDR3 has 13 amino acids. Trimming removed 4 bases at V and 2 bases at J, with 9 bases between. The CDR3 DNA follows: TGTGCCAGCAGTTATTCGGGAGCCTACGAGCAGTACTTC. It is translated as CASSYSGAYEQYF.

The J gene is TRBJ1-2, the V gene TRBV16; D is perhaps TRBD1 (6 bases). The CDR3 loop spans 13 amino acids. V shed 5 bases and J shed 7 bases, with 14 bases lying between them. Germline assignment: CDR1 KGHSY and CDR2 FQNENV. CDR3 loop: CASSETGNRGYTF. The CDR3 DNA is TGTGCCAGCAGCGAAACAGGGAATCGTGGCTACACCTTC.

The chain has TRBV5-4 and TRBJ2-6; unclear D gene. V lost 0 bases and J lost 0, with 4 bases in between. CDR1 and CDR2 (germline): SGHNT, YYREEE (reference sequence). This CDR3 comprises 15 residues. The DNA for the CDR3 is TGTGCCAGCAGCTTGGGCGCCTCTGGGGCCAACGTCCTGACTTTC. It specifies CASSLGASGANVLTF.

The CDR3: CATSIADRVDTEAFF. CDR3 DNA sequence: TGTGCCACCAGCATTGCAGACAGGGTCGACACTGAAGCTTTCTTT. The chain carries TRBV15 and TRBJ1-1; TRBD1 aligns across 7 bases. The length of the CDR3 is 15 residues. CDR1 is LNHNV, CDR2 YYDKDF, per germline (reference sequence). The V segment lost 4 bases and the J segment 3 bases; nucleotides outside the gene matches: 8.

This clone was observed once. The rearrangement uses TRBV5-6 and TRBJ2-3; 7 positions match TRBD2. Germline-derived CDR1 and CDR2 are SGHDT and YYEEEE. The J segment lost 1 base and the V segment lost 7 bases, leaving 9 bases of the junction unmatched. The CDR3 is 15 amino acids. In nucleotides, the CDR3 is TGTGCCAGCGCCGAGTATAGCGGGCGCACAGATACGCAGTATTTT. Translation: CASAEYSGRTDTQYF.

The rearrangement joins TRBV7-9 to TRBJ2-1, with D possibly TRBD1 on 5 matching bases. Trimming cost V 3 bases and J 6 bases, with 15 bases left between them. This CDR3 comprises 15 residues. From germline, CDR1 is SEHNR and CDR2 FQNEAQ (reference sequence). DNA for the CDR3: TGTGCCAGCAGCTTTTCTCAGGGTCCGGTCAATGAGCAGTTCTTC. This codes for CASSFSQGPVNEQFF.

The chain joins TRBV7-8 to TRBJ2-5, with 7 positions matching TRBD2. The CDR3 totals 15 residues. CDR1 is SGHVS and CDR2 is FQNEAQ in the germline V gene. V was pared by 5 bases and J by 1 base, with 7 bases of the junction left unmatched. The CDR3 protein is CASSPRPSGQETQYF. DNA for the CDR3: TGTGCCAGCAGCCCTCGGCCTAGCGGCCAAGAGACCCAGTACTTC.

V gene TRBV27 combines with J gene TRBJ1-2; maybe TRBD1 (6 bases). V was shortened by 4 bases and J by 10 bases, with 10 bases between the two germline ends. The germline CDR1 and CDR2 sequences are MNHEY and SMNVEV (reference sequence). CDR3 length equals 11 residues. The chain's CDR3 is CASSSGQLYTF. The CDR3 region has the DNA TGTGCCAGCAGTTCGGGACAACTCTACACCTTC.

This chain connects TRBV4-1 to TRBJ1-1, with 11 bases lining up with TRBD1. CDR3 length: 16 residues. In germline, CDR1 is MGHRA, CDR2 YSYEKL. J lost 5 bases, V lost 3 bases, and 8 bases had no gene match. The CDR3 reads CASSQRGGTGGTEAFF. Written as DNA, the CDR3 is TGCGCCAGCAGCCAGAGAGGGGGGACAGGGGGGACTGAAGCTTTCTTT.

The rearrangement uses TRBV11-2 and TRBJ1-2; D not resolved. The germline V gene has CDR1 SGHAT and CDR2 FQNNGV. V was cut by 5 bases and J by 4 bases, with 11 bases left in between. This CDR3 is built from 13 residues. The CDR3 is CASSGTAFYGYTF. The CDR3 region has the DNA TGTGCCAGCAGCGGTACAGCTTTCTATGGCTACACCTTC. Drawing the rest from reference TRBV11-2 and TRBJ1-2, the complete variable domain is EAGVAQSPRYKIIEKRQSVAFWCNPISGHATLYWYQQILGQGPKLLIQFQNNGVVDDSQLPKDRFSAERLKGVDSTLKIQPAKLEDSAVYLCASSGTAFYGYTFGSGTRLTVV.

The V and J genes are TRBV7-6 and TRBJ2-5, with 9 bases aligning to TRBD2. The CDR3 consists of 16 residues. Germline values: CDR1 SGHVS, CDR2 FNYEAQ. Losses at the gene ends were 0 bases for V and 4 bases for J; bases not matched to a gene: 6. The CDR3 region is CASSLAPGGGGETQYF. CDR3 in DNA: TGTGCCAGCAGCTTAGCCCCAGGCGGGGGGGGAGAGACCCAGTACTTC.

A single count supports this clone. The chain employs TRBV27 and TRBJ1-2; 7 bases are a match to TRBD1. The CDR3 totals 12 residues. The ends lost 5 bases at V and 7 bases at J; junction bases unmatched: 4. Germline V gives CDR1 MNHEY, CDR2 SMNVEV (reference sequence). The CDR3 loop is CASSTPGGGYTF. The CDR3 DNA is TGTGCCAGCAGTACCCCAGGGGGTGGCTACACCTTC.

The chain uses TRBV27 and TRBJ1-3, with 7 bases lining up with TRBD1. V trimming: 6 bases; J trimming: 3 bases; junction bases outside the gene matches: 8. Germline V CDR1 and CDR2: MNHEY, SMNVEV (reference sequence). The CDR3 covers 15 residues. The CDR3 reads CASSPRDRRGNTIYF. The CDR3 DNA reads TGTGCCAGCAGCCCCCGGGACAGACGTGGAAACACCATATATTTT.

The genes are TRBV7-3 and TRBJ2-7, with TRBD2 matching 7 bases. CDR1 is SGHTA and CDR2 is FQGTGA in the germline V gene. The CDR3 runs 12 residues. The V segment lost 2 bases and the J segment 9 bases; nucleotides outside the gene matches: 4. The CDR3: CASSLLQRGQYF. CDR3 nucleotides: TGTGCCAGCAGCTTACTCCAGCGGGGGCAGTACTTC.

This chain links TRBV13 with TRBJ2-2; TRBD2 aligns across 10 bases. The trim removed 4 bases at V and 3 bases at J, leaving 5 bases unmatched. This CDR3 spans 16 amino acids. Germline CDR1 and CDR2: PRHDT and FYEKMQ (reference sequence). This CDR3 reads CASSYRLAGDTGELFF. The CDR3, as DNA: TGTGCCAGCAGCTATCGGCTAGCGGGGGACACCGGGGAGCTGTTTTTT.

This chain connects TRBV7-9 to TRBJ1-4; 9 bases line up with TRBD1. The germline V gene encodes CDR1 SEHNR and CDR2 FQNEAQ (reference sequence). This CDR3 region has 17 residues. V shed 4 bases and J 6 bases; nucleotides not matched to a gene: 12. This CDR3 reads CASSSVTGGPGDEKLFF. Written as DNA, the CDR3 is TGTGCCAGCAGCTCAGTAACAGGGGGCCCCGGGGATGAAAAACTGTTTTTT. The full variable domain, rest sourced from reference TRBV7-9 and TRBJ1-4, is DTGVSQNPRHKITKRGQNVTFRCDPISEHNRLYWYRQTLGQGPEFLTYFQNEAQLEKSRLLSDRFSAERPKGSFSTLEIQRTEQGDSAMYLCASSSVTGGPGDEKLFFGSGTQLSVL.

This chain joins TRBV6-6 and TRBJ2-7; 7 bases match TRBD1. The CDR3 extends over 12 amino acids. V shed 9 bases and J 5 bases; nucleotides not matched to a gene: 7. CDR1 and CDR2 from the germline V gene are MNHNY and SVGAGI (reference sequence). This CDR3 is CASETGTNEQYF. CDR3 sequence (DNA): TGTGCCAGTGAGACAGGGACCAACGAGCAGTACTTC.

V gene TRBV7-8 combines with J gene TRBJ2-7, with 8 bases lining up with TRBD1. Germline CDR1 and CDR2: SGHVS and FQNEAQ. CDR3 length equals 12 residues. V shed 4 bases, J shed 5 bases, and the junction held 1 base outside the gene matches. Written as DNA, the CDR3 is TGTGCCAGCAGCTCGACAGGGGACGAGCAGTACTTC. Protein product: CASSSTGDEQYF.

The chain links TRBV29-1 to TRBJ2-7; a possible D gene is TRBD2 (6 bases). The ends were cut back, 5 bases at V and 0 bases at J, with 8 bases in the middle. The germline gives CDR1 SQVTM, CDR2 ANQGSEA. This CDR3 comprises 12 residues. The DNA for the CDR3 is TGCAGCGTTCCGGGACTCTCCTACGAGCAGTACTTC. Translated, it gives CSVPGLSYEQYF.

V is TRBV4-1 and J is TRBJ1-6; TRBD1 is a possible D gene (5 bases). Trimming took 1 base from V and 8 from J, leaving 6 bases between them. Germline CDR1 is MGHRA and CDR2 is YSYEKL. The CDR3 totals 13 residues. DNA for the CDR3: TGCGCCAGCAGCCAAGGGGGCTATTCACCCCTCCACTTT. Translation: CASSQGGYSPLHF.

The chain joins TRBV7-6 to TRBJ2-7, with a tentative D call TRBD1 (6 bases). Per the germline V gene, CDR1 is SGHVS and CDR2 is FNYEAQ. Deletions cut 1 base from V and 2 bases from J, with 18 bases between. The CDR3 loop spans 17 amino acids. CDR3 sequence reads: CASSLVGTGTPPYEQYF. The DNA of the CDR3 is TGTGCCAGCAGCTTAGTGGGAACCGGGACACCTCCCTACGAGCAGTACTTC.

The chain combines TRBV6-4 with TRBJ2-1, with 8 bases matching TRBD1. The CDR3 extends over 15 amino acids. With V trimmed by 6 bases and J by 7 bases, 11 bases remained unmatched. Germline assignment: CDR1 MRHNA and CDR2 SNTAGT. Here the CDR3 reads CASSATGTGTNEQFF. CDR3 nucleotides: TGTGCCAGCAGCGCCACCGGGACAGGAACGAATGAGCAGTTCTTC.

The rearrangement uses TRBV30 and TRBJ2-5; 9 bases match TRBD2. After removal of 4 bases from V and 5 bases from J, the junction contained 11 bases not matched to a gene. Germline lookup yields CDR1 GTSNPN and CDR2 SVGIG (reference sequence). The CDR3 has 15 residues. DNA of the CDR3: TGTGCCTGGAACTCTGGGAGCGGGGGGAAGGAGACCCAGTACTTC. Residues: CAWNSGSGGKETQYF.